These 26 T cell receptor beta chains originate from one sample sequenced in a study of CD8+CD57+ T cells in acquired aplastic anemia. The template for TCR beta VDJ and CDR3 sequence profiling was genomic DNA. TCRdb reprocessed the reads via MiXCR and lists one record per CDR3 protein. The sample includes over 150,000 distinct CDR3 sequences, roughly 49% of them seen just once. The patients chosen for sequencing had shown expansion of CD8+CD57+ cells (detected by flow cytometry). The sample taken for sequencing was sorted CD4+, CD8+, or CD8+CD57+ T cells (not recorded which) from PBMCs. These receptors all stem from a human donor with aplastic anemia.

V and J are TRBV11-1 and TRBJ2-1; no firm D call. The CDR3 consists of 14 residues. Per the germline V gene, CDR1 is SGHAT and CDR2 is FQDESV (reference sequence). Trimming cost V 5 bases and J 7 bases, with 15 bases left between them. CDR3: CASSVTTSWNEQFF. Written as DNA, the CDR3 is TGTGCCAGCAGCGTTACAACGTCTTGGAATGAGCAGTTCTTC.

Notes on this clonotype: At one of its ends the junction is not consistent with the germline gene, which may arise from a read error. CDR3: CASSGTSGLHNEQFF. The CDR3, as DNA: TGTGCCAGTAGCGGGACTAGCGGGCTACACAACGAGCAGTTCTTC. V gene TRBV19 combines with J gene TRBJ2-1; the match to TRBD2 covers 12 bases. From germline, CDR1 is LNHDA and CDR2 SQIVND (reference sequence). CDR3 length: 15 residues.

The rearrangement links TRBV4-3 to TRBJ2-1; 14 bases agree with TRBD2. This CDR3 comprises 17 residues. Germline lookup yields CDR1 LGHNA and CDR2 YSLEER. Germline trimming cut 0 bases from V and 6 bases from J; bases unmatched to any gene: 4. The CDR3 nucleotides are TGCGCCAGCAGCCAAGACCCCGGGACTAGCGGGGGCAATGAGCAGTTCTTC. Protein product: CASSQDPGTSGGNEQFF.

This chain uses TRBV5-6 with TRBJ2-2; D is uncertain. V lost 3 bases and J 3 bases, leaving 9 bases between the germline ends. Looked up from germline, CDR1 is SGHDT and CDR2 is YYEEEE. This CDR3 is 14 amino acids long. In DNA, the CDR3 is TGTGCCAGCAGCTCGGCGAGTTACACCGGGGAGCTGTTTTTT. Amino acids: CASSSASYTGELFF.

This clonotype appeared a single time. The genes are TRBV24-1 and TRBJ2-1; TRBD2 matches 9 bases. Trimming took 12 bases from V and 3 from J; bases not matched to a gene: 14. The CDR3 is 16 amino acids. The germline V gene has CDR1 KGHDR and CDR2 SFDVKD. The CDR3: CAGPVSASGVYNEQFF. CDR3 DNA sequence: TGTGCCGGCCCCGTTTCGGCTAGCGGGGTCTACAATGAGCAGTTCTTC.

The rearrangement uses TRBV12-3 or TRBV12-4 and TRBJ1-4; a weak D match, TRBD1 (5 bases). With 3 bases removed from V and 5 bases from J, the gap between germline ends came to 13 bases. The CDR3 is 15 residues long. The CDR3 protein is CASSFLTGGNEKLFF. The CDR3 coding sequence is TGTGCCAGCAGTTTCCTCACAGGAGGCAATGAAAAACTGTTTTTT.

The chain has TRBV7-6 and TRBJ2-5, with 10 bases matching TRBD1. V lost 2 bases and J lost 2; bases outside the gene matches: 8. This CDR3 region has 17 residues. Germline-derived CDR1 and CDR2 are SGHVS and FNYEAQ. CDR3 sequence (DNA): TGTGCCAGCAGCTTATGCCGGGACAGGGGTAGTCAAGAGACCCAGTACTTC. It translates to CASSLCRDRGSQETQYF.

The chain combines TRBV2 with TRBJ1-1, with D hard to call. CDR3 length: 14 residues. The germline V gene encodes CDR1 SNHLY and CDR2 FYNNEI. The V end lost 1 base, the J end lost 0 bases, and 6 bases lay between the germline ends. The DNA for the CDR3 is TGTGCCAGCAGTGAAGGGGATTTGAACACTGAAGCTTTCTTT. Its protein product is CASSEGDLNTEAFF.

The chain uses TRBV7-2 and TRBJ2-1; TRBD2 might be the D (6 bases). The CDR3 length is 14 residues. Trimming cost V 2 bases and J 7 bases, with 12 bases left between them. Germline V gene sequence: CDR1 SGHTA, CDR2 FQGNSA. CDR3 loop: CASSLTGGGNEQFF. In DNA, the CDR3 is TGTGCCAGCAGCTTAACGGGTGGAGGGAATGAGCAGTTCTTC.

This chain joins TRBV10-2 and TRBJ2-1; 8 bases are shared with TRBD1. The DNA end is a closer match to TRBJ2-7, so the J assignment may be wrong. From germline, CDR1 is WSHSY and CDR2 SAAADI. This CDR3 has 14 residues. In DNA, the CDR3 is TGCGCCAGCATCGCCGGGACAGGAAGGGACGAGCAGTACTTC. Protein sequence: CASIAGTGRDEQYF.

The chain couples TRBV9 to TRBJ2-7, with TRBD1 matching over 9 bases. Germline V lookup: CDR1 SGDLS, CDR2 YYNGEE. CDR3 length: 12 residues. Trimming at V came to 5 bases and at J to 6 bases, leaving 3 bases not matched to a gene. The CDR3 DNA follows: TGTGCCAGCAGAAGGACAGGGGCCGAGCAGTACTTC. It encodes CASRRTGAEQYF.

At least ten counts were recorded for this clonotype. The V gene is TRBV4-1, the J gene TRBJ2-5, with 11 bases lining up with TRBD2. V dropped 1 base and J dropped 4; count of bases not matched to a gene: 5. Germline CDR1 and CDR2: MGHRA and YSYEKL. The CDR3 loop spans 16 amino acids. The CDR3 loop is CASSQVGTSGLETQYF. In nucleotides, the CDR3 is TGCGCCAGCAGCCAAGTAGGGACTAGCGGTTTAGAGACCCAGTACTTC.

This chain joins TRBV2 and TRBJ2-2; 11 nucleotides agree with TRBD2. The CDR3 contains 15 residues. V trimming: 7 bases; J trimming: 3 bases; junction bases outside the gene matches: 4. Germline V gene lookup returns CDR1 SNHLY and CDR2 FYNNEI. In nucleotides, the CDR3 is TGTGCCAGCACTGAGACTAGCGGGGACACCGGGGAGCTGTTTTTT. Translating gives CASTETSGDTGELFF.

Concerning this clonotype: An end of the junction differs from the germline gene, which may be a read error. This chain connects TRBV10-2 to TRBJ1-1; TRBD1 matches 7 bases. This CDR3 spans 14 amino acids. In germline, CDR1 is WSHSY, CDR2 SAAADI. The CDR3 loop reads CASSLRTGRPEAFF. The CDR3 region has the DNA TGCGCCAGCAGCCTAAGGACAGGCCGACCTGAAGCTTTCTTC.

This clonotype came up a few times. V and J are TRBV20-1 and TRBJ2-7; the match to TRBD1 covers 8 bases. The V gene's germline CDR1 is DFQATT and CDR2 SNEGSKA (reference sequence). The CDR3 consists of 13 residues. V dropped 2 bases and J dropped 3; count of bases not matched to a gene: 3. The CDR3 loop is CSARSDRGYEQYF. The CDR3 DNA sequence: TGCAGTGCTAGAAGTGACAGGGGCTACGAGCAGTACTTC.

This clonotype was detected many times. The chain is built from TRBV7-6 and TRBJ1-3; maybe TRBD1 (6 bases). The germline gives CDR1 SGHVS, CDR2 FNYEAQ. The CDR3 is made up of 15 amino acids. V was clipped by 2 bases and J by 0 bases, with 8 bases between them. CDR3 in DNA: TGTGCCAGCAGCTTAAGGGGGTTCTCTGGAAACACCATATATTTT. It specifies CASSLRGFSGNTIYF.

The V call is TRBV20-1, the J call TRBJ2-7, with a tentative D call TRBD2 (6 bases). V was trimmed by 3 bases and J by 3 bases, leaving 18 bases between them. This CDR3 has 15 residues. CDR1 is DFQATT and CDR2 is SNEGSKA in the germline V gene (reference sequence). This CDR3 is CSASGTIQGGYEQYF. CDR3 bases: TGCAGTGCTAGTGGGACCATTCAGGGAGGCTACGAGCAGTACTTC.

This rearrangement joins TRBV5-4 to TRBJ2-7; no firm D call. The V end lost 3 bases, the J end lost 6 bases, and 10 bases lay between the germline ends. Germline assignment: CDR1 SGHNT and CDR2 YYREEE (reference sequence). The CDR3 has 12 amino acids. CDR3 loop: CASSSDRSEQYF. Here the CDR3 DNA reads TGTGCCAGCAGCTCCGACCGGTCCGAGCAGTACTTC.

The chain links TRBV12-3 or TRBV12-4 to TRBJ2-1, with TRBD2 matching 9 bases. The J segment lost 10 bases and the V segment lost 8 bases, leaving 3 bases of the junction unmatched. CDR3 length: 11 residues. The CDR3 coding sequence is TGTGCCAGCGTGACTAGCGGAGAGCAGTTCTTC. This encodes CASVTSGEQFF.

V gene TRBV5-4 combines with J gene TRBJ2-7; tentatively, D is TRBD1 or TRBD2 (5 bases each). Germline CDR1 and CDR2: SGHNT and YYREEE (reference sequence). Trimming took off 8 bases at V and 2 bases at J, with 17 bases between the two ends. The CDR3 length is 14 residues. CDR3 region: CASISGTDTYEQYF. The CDR3 nucleotides are TGTGCCAGTATCTCCGGGACCGATACCTACGAGCAGTACTTC.

CDR3 DNA: TGCAGCGCCATTTTGGCCAGGGCTACAGATACGCAGTATTTT. Translating it yields CSAILARATDTQYF. V usage is TRBV29-1 and J usage is TRBJ2-3; D is possibly TRBD1 (5 bases). Germline CDR1 reads SQVTM; CDR2 reads ANQGSEA. The CDR3 spans 14 residues. Deletions cut 7 bases from V and 3 bases from J, with 17 bases between.

J is TRBJ1-2 and V is TRBV5-4; 8 bases line up with TRBD1. The length of the CDR3 is 13 residues. Germline CDR1 and CDR2: SGHNT and YYREEE (reference sequence). After removal of 4 bases from V and 6 bases from J, the junction contained 5 bases not matched to a gene. The CDR3: CASSGDRKNGYTF. The CDR3 nucleotides read TGTGCCAGCAGCGGGGACAGGAAAAATGGCTACACCTTC.

In its sample, this clonotype was seen a few times. This chain links TRBV6-2 or TRBV6-3 with TRBJ2-2; no reliable D call. The CDR3 extends over 15 amino acids. V lost 6 bases and J lost 0, with 11 bases in between. Germline CDR1 reads MNHEY; CDR2 reads SVGEGT. CDR3 nucleotides: TGTGCCAGCAGCCCGACTCTATCGAACACCGGGGAGCTGTTTTTT. Protein: CASSPTLSNTGELFF.

The genes are TRBV2 and TRBJ2-6; D remains unclear. This CDR3 region has 16 residues. V was cut by 7 bases and J by 6 bases, with 19 bases left in between. Germline V gives CDR1 SNHLY, CDR2 FYNNEI. CDR3 coding DNA: TGTGCCAGCAAGGGTGGGCAGACCCATCTGGCCAACGTCCTGACTTTC. This translates into CASKGGQTHLANVLTF.

The CDR3 loop is CASSLGQNYNEQFF. The CDR3 DNA reads TGCGCCAGCAGCTTGGGACAAAACTACAATGAGCAGTTCTTC. The chain links TRBV5-1 to TRBJ2-1; no definite D call. CDR3 size: 14 residues. In germline, CDR1 is SGHRS, CDR2 YFSETQ. V lost 0 bases to trimming and J lost 3 bases, with 7 bases between them.

This chain links TRBV10-1 with TRBJ1-1; D is unresolved. Germline CDR1 and CDR2: WNHNN and SYGVQD (reference sequence). Deletions cut 3 bases from V and 2 bases from J, with 10 bases between. The CDR3 is made up of 14 amino acids. CDR3 sequence (DNA): TGCGCCAGCAGTGATGGAGGCACTAACACTGAAGCTTTCTTT. Residues: CASSDGGTNTEAFF.